This TCR beta chain was recorded in a study of T-cell reconstitution after alpha-beta-depleted transplantation in children. The TCRbeta library incorporated unique molecular identifiers. TCRdb independently ran MiXCR on the PCR reads; one entry per CDR3 protein. The top ten hold about 4.9% of the sample, which has around 240,000 distinct CDR3 sequences, around 8.9% seen once. The CDR3 totals 14 residues. The junction had 9 bases not matched to a gene; V was cut back by 4 bases and J by 9 bases. Germline assignment: CDR1 MNHEY and CDR2 SVGEGT. This clonotype was counted many times. The clonotype was recovered from a human donor who donated a stem cell graft to a child with SCID. This rearrangement joins TRBV6-2 or TRBV6-3 to TRBJ2-3, with 8 bases aligning to TRBD1. The sample here was PBMCs from the stem cell graft donor, taken from the stem cell graft. The chain's CDR3 is CASSSSMPGGTQYF. CDR3 in DNA: TGTGCCAGCAGTTCGTCTATGCCAGGGGGCACGCAGTATTTT.